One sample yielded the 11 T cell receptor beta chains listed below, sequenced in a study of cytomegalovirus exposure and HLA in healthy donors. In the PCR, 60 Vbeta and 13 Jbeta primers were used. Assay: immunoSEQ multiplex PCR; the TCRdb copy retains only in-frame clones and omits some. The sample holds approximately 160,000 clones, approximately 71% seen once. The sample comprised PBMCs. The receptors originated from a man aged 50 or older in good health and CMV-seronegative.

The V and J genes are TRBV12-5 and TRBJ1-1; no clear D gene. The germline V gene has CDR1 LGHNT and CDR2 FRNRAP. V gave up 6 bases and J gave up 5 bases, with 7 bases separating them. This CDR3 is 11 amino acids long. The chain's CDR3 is CASGVGTEAFF. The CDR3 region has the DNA TGTGCTAGTGGGGTCGGGACTGAAGCTTTCTTT.

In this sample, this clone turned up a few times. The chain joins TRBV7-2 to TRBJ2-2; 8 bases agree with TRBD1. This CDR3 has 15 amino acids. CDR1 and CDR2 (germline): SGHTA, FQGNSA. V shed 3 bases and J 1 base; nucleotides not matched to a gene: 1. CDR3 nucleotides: TGTGCCAGCAGCTTGGGACAGGTGAACACCGGGGAGCTGTTTTTT. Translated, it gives CASSLGQVNTGELFF.

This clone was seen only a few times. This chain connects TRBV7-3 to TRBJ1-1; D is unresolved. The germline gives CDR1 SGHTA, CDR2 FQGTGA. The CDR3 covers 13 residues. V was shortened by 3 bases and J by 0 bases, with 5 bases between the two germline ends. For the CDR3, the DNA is TGTGCCAGCAGCTTTAACATGAACACTGAAGCTTTCTTT. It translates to CASSFNMNTEAFF.

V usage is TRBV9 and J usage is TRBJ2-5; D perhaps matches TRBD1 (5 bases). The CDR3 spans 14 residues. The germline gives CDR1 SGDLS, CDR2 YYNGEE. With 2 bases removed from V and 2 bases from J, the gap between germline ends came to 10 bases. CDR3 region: CASSVGALQETQYF. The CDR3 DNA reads TGTGCCAGCAGCGTTGGGGCCCTTCAAGAGACCCAGTACTTC.

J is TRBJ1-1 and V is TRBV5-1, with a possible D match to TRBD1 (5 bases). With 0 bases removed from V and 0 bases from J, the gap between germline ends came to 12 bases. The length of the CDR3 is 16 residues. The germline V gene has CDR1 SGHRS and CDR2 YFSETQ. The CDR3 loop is CASSLAQTAMNTEAFF. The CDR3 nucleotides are TGCGCCAGCAGCTTGGCCCAGACAGCCATGAACACTGAAGCTTTCTTT.

CDR3 region: CASSQKTGGNTIYF. The CDR3 DNA sequence: TGTGCCAGCAGTCAAAAGACCGGGGGAAACACCATATATTTT. The rearrangement joins TRBV7-2 to TRBJ1-3; D is unclear. V was pared by 6 bases and J by 4 bases, with 13 bases between. Germline CDR1 is SGHTA and CDR2 is FQGNSA. The CDR3 runs to 14 residues.

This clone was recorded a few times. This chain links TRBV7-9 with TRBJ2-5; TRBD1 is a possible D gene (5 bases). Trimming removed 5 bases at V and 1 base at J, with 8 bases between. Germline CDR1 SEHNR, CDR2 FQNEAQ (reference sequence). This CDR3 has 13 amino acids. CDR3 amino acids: CASSHRSQETQYF. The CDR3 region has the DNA TGTGCCAGCAGCCACAGGAGCCAAGAGACCCAGTACTTC.

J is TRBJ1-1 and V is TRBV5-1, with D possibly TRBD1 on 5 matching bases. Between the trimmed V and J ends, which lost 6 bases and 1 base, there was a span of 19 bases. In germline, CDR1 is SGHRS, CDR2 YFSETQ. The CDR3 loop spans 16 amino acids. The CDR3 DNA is TGCGCCAGCACCTTCGGGAGAGGGGCCTCGAACACTGAAGCTTTCTTT. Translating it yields CASTFGRGASNTEAFF.

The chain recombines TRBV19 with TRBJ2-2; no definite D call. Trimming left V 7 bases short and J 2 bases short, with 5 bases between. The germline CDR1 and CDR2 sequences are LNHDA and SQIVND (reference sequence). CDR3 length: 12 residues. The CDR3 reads CASTTNTGELFF. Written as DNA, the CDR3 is TGTGCCAGTACTACCAACACCGGGGAGCTGTTTTTT.

The CDR3 sequence is CASSLQSGSTDTQYF. The CDR3 DNA follows: TGTGCCAGCAGCTTGCAATCAGGTAGCACAGATACGCAGTATTTT. The J gene is TRBJ2-3, the V gene TRBV5-4; D is unresolved. The CDR3 length is 15 residues. V dropped 1 base and J dropped 0 bases, with 9 bases sitting between them. Germline lookup yields CDR1 SGHNT and CDR2 YYREEE (reference sequence).

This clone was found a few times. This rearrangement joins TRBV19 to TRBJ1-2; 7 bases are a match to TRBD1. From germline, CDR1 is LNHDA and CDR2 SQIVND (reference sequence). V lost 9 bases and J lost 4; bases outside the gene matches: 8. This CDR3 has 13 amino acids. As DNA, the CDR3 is TGTGCCAGCTACAGGGGAGACAGCTATGGCTACACCTTC. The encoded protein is CASYRGDSYGYTF.